This T cell receptor (beta chain) was recovered during a study of T cell changes during pregnancy in multiple sclerosis. Germline V gene data show CDR1 as MDHEN and CDR2 as SYDVKM. This CDR3 has 21 amino acids. V was pared by 3 bases and J by 8 bases, with 28 bases of the junction left unmatched. Data came from immunoSEQ multiplex PCR; TCRdb stores just in-frame clones and leaves some out. Seen here are about 79,000 clones, approximately 90% observed once, and the top ten hold about 0.45%. The V and J genes are TRBV28 and TRBJ1-3; 7 bases map to TRBD1. The sample here was CD4+ T cells from peripheral blood mononuclear cells, taken in the second trimester of pregnancy. This clonotype was obtained from a female donor with multiple sclerosis, enrolled in a pregnancy study. The chain's CDR3 is CASSFPFHFKLDRDEGDTIYF. The CDR3 DNA follows: TGTGCCAGCAGTTTTCCATTCCACTTTAAACTCGACAGGGACGAGGGGGACACCATATATTTT.